The 9 T cell receptor beta chains in this list originate from one sample, sequenced in a study of T cell responses to AZD1222 COVID-19 vaccine. The data were produced by immunoSEQ multiplex PCR, yet TCRdb's version contains in-frame clones alone and is incomplete. This sample has 150,000 to 200,000 clones; 90% occur once, and the top ten carry around 2.9%. Here the sequenced sample was peripheral blood, taken on day 0 of AZD1222 vaccination. These receptors were obtained from an adult in good health.

V usage is TRBV2 and J usage is TRBJ2-5, with D hard to call. CDR1 is SNHLY and CDR2 is FYNNEI in the germline V gene. Trimming pared 6 bases from V and 5 bases from J, leaving 4 bases between. This CDR3 spans 10 amino acids. For the CDR3, the DNA is TGTGCCAGCAGGTTCGAGACCCAGTACTTC. It is translated as CASRFETQYF.

The CDR3 protein is CASSLDDLSTDTQYF. The CDR3 DNA sequence: TGTGCCAGCAGCTTGGACGACCTTAGCACAGATACGCAGTATTTT. The gene calls are TRBV5-4 and TRBJ2-3; D gene unclear. This CDR3 is 15 amino acids long. Trimming cost V 0 bases and J 0 bases, with 8 bases left between them. Germline CDR1 reads SGHNT; CDR2 reads YYREEE (reference sequence).

The chain has TRBV19 and TRBJ1-1; D uncertain. The V and J ends lost 6 bases and 0 bases respectively, with 14 bases between them. CDR3 length equals 15 residues. CDR1 and CDR2 from the germline V gene are LNHDA and SQIVND (reference sequence). DNA for the CDR3: TGTGCCAGTAGCCAACCCCCCCCGTTGAACACTGAAGCTTTCTTT. Translated: CASSQPPPLNTEAFF.

This clone was seen only once. The V call is TRBV7-2, the J call TRBJ2-4; D is undetermined. Germline assignment: CDR1 SGHTA and CDR2 FQGNSA. CDR3 length equals 14 residues. The V end lost 2 bases, the J end lost 8 bases, and 13 bases lay between the germline ends. The chain's CDR3 is CASSLQPGFDIQYF. The CDR3 coding sequence is TGTGCCAGCAGCTTACAGCCGGGTTTTGACATTCAGTACTTC.

V and J are TRBV6-5 and TRBJ2-2; D could derive from TRBD1 or TRBD2 (5 bases each). From germline, CDR1 is MNHEY and CDR2 SVGAGI. The ends were cut back, 10 bases at V and 6 bases at J, with 21 bases in the middle. This CDR3 has 15 residues. CDR3 in DNA: TGTGCCACCCCACGCTGGGACGGGATCCCCGGGGAGCTGTTTTTT. Protein product: CATPRWDGIPGELFF.

V usage is TRBV4-3 and J usage is TRBJ2-7; D remains ambiguous. Germline V CDR1 and CDR2: LGHNA, YSLEER. V lost 0 bases and J 5 bases, leaving 8 bases between the germline ends. The CDR3 is 13 amino acids. The CDR3 here is CASSQDRTNEQYF. CDR3 DNA sequence: TGCGCCAGCAGCCAAGATCGGACGAACGAGCAGTACTTC.

V and J are TRBV15 and TRBJ2-1; 7 positions match TRBD1. The CDR3 has 18 amino acids. Trimming at V came to 2 bases and at J to 0 bases, leaving 10 bases not matched to a gene. CDR1 and CDR2 (germline): LNHNV, YYDKDF (reference sequence). The chain's CDR3 is CATSRKTGVGLSYNEQFF. The CDR3 DNA is TGTGCCACCAGCAGAAAAACAGGGGTTGGACTCTCCTACAATGAGCAGTTCTTC.

V gene TRBV7-9 combines with J gene TRBJ1-2; tentatively, D is TRBD1 (6 bases). CDR1 is SEHNR, CDR2 FQNEAQ, per germline (reference sequence). The length of the CDR3 is 14 residues. Trimming left V 5 bases short and J 4 bases short, with 14 bases between. DNA for the CDR3: TGTGCCAGCAGCCCCGGGAACAGGGCCTATGGCTACACCTTC. This translates into CASSPGNRAYGYTF.

The chain combines TRBV2 with TRBJ1-2; a weak D match, TRBD1 (5 bases). The V gene lost 8 bases and the J gene lost 4 bases, with 5 bases spanning the gap. The germline V gene encodes CDR1 SNHLY and CDR2 FYNNEI. CDR3 size: 10 residues. CDR3 protein: CASDSYGYTF. The DNA for the CDR3 is TGTGCCAGCGACAGCTATGGCTACACCTTC.